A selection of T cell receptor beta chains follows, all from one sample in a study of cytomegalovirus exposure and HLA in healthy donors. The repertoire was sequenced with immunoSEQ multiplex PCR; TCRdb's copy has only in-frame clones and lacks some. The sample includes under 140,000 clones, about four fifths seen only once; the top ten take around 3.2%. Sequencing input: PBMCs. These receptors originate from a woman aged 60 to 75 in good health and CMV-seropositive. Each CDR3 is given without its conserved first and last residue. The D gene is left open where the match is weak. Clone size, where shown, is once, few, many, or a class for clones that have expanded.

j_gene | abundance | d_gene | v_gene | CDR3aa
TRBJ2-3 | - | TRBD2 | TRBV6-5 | ASRRAGDGGDTQY
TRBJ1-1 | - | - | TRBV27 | ASSTRGWAEAF
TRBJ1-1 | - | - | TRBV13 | ASSLTMAGGEAF
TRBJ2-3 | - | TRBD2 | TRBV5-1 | ASSLGRLAGGGDTQY
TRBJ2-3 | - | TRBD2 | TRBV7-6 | ASSLRLADTSTDTQY
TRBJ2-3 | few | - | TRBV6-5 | ASSETTYTDTQY
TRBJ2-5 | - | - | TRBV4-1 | ASSYQGRETQY
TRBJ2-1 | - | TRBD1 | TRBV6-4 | ASSDRTGGWNEQF
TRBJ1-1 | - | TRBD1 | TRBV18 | ASSQGQLNTEAF
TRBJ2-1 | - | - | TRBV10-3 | AISESRERSYNEQF
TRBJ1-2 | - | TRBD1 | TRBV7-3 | ASSLGGQGNYGYT
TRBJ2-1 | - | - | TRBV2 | ASSPLPGDEQF
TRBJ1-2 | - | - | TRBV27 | ASTLAGYT
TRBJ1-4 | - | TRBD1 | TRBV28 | ASSFTQGAANEKLF
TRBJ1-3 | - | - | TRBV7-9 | ASSLQGTSSGNTIY
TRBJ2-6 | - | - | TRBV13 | ASSLRSSGANVLT
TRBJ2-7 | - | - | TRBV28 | ASSQITSYHSYEQY
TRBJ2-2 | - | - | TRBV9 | ASSVVDSFGELF
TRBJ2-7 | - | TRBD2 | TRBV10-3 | AISERGDGSYEQY
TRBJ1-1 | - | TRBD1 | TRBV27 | ASSLSRGPGAF
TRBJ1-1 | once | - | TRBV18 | ASSFGTEAF
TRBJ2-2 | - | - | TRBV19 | ASSPGLLVGELF